This entry lists 4 T cell receptor beta chains sequenced from one sample in a study of blood T cell repertoires in COVID-19. Here immunoSEQ multiplex PCR was the method, and the copy in TCRdb shows in-frame clones only, minus some. This table holds 60,000 to 65,000 clones, more than 70% found once. The sequencing input was peripheral blood. The source of these receptors is a man in his 60s with COVID-19, enrolled during active disease.

The J gene is TRBJ1-1, the V gene TRBV7-3; unclear D gene. This CDR3 has 14 residues. Looked up from germline, CDR1 is SGHTA and CDR2 is FQGTGA. Trimming took off 0 bases at V and 1 base at J, with 6 bases between the two ends. CDR3 DNA sequence: TGTGCCAGCAGCTTAACGGGAGGGAACACTGAAGCTTTCTTT. It is translated as CASSLTGGNTEAFF.

Here the CDR3 reads CASSLMRIRSTDTQYF. In DNA form, the CDR3 reads TGTGCCAGCAGCTTAATGCGGATTAGAAGCACAGATACGCAGTATTTT. The chain combines TRBV7-2 with TRBJ2-3; unclear D gene. V was trimmed by 2 bases and J by 0 bases, leaving 12 bases between them. CDR1 and CDR2 (germline): SGHTA, FQGNSA. This CDR3 comprises 16 residues.

In this sample, this clone turned up once. The chain combines TRBV3-1 (or the pseudogene TRBV3-2) with TRBJ2-7; D unresolved. Germline CDR1 reads LGHDT; CDR2 reads YNNKEL (reference sequence). The CDR3 spans 15 residues. V lost 4 bases to trimming and J lost 3 bases, with 16 bases between them. DNA for the CDR3: TGTGCCAGCAGCCTCGCCCTCCTCAGCGACTACGAGCAGTACTTC. Translation: CASSLALLSDYEQYF.

The V gene is TRBV5-4, the J gene TRBJ2-2; 8 bases line up with TRBD2. There are 15 residues in the CDR3. In germline, CDR1 is SGHNT, CDR2 YYREEE (reference sequence). J lost 6 bases, V lost 0 bases, and 4 bases had no gene match. The CDR3 sequence is CASSLALAGPGELFF. CDR3 nucleotide sequence: TGTGCCAGCAGCTTGGCTCTAGCGGGTCCCGGGGAGCTGTTTTTT.